This TCR beta chain comes out of a study of T cells in Graves' hyperthyroidism and ophthalmopathy (dated by TCRdb to between 2018 and 2020). About the investigation overall: Peripheral blood was collected at initial diagnosis, before any treatment. The 95 to 100 discovery patients were randomly divided into training and test sets at a 7:3 ratio. Whether ophthalmopathy could be predicted prospectively was tested in an independent validation cohort made up of 18 hyperthyroidism patients plus 17 patients who later progressed to ophthalmopathy. The paper describes TCR Vbeta CDR3 sequencing of 140 or so peripheral blood samples, made up of fewer than 50 ophthalmopathy patients, roughly 80 hyperthyroidism patients and approximately 17 progressor patients. After sampling, hyperthyroidism patients received methimazole starting at 30 mg daily, and ophthalmopathy patients received high-dose intravenous methylprednisolone. To identify distinguishing TCR V-J signatures, a discovery cohort of some 100 patients was used, comprising 43 with Graves' ophthalmopathy and some 60 with stable Graves' hyperthyroidism. Thyroid tissue and blood T-cell repertoires from about six Graves' hyperthyroidism patients were also compared in the study. On the study overall, not on this receptor specifically: No statistical method was used to set the sample size in advance, and investigators knew the group allocation. A 13 V-J signature model separated ophthalmopathy from stable hyperthyroidism, with about 88% sensitivity and approximately 81% specificity in cross-validation and 80%/75% in testing. In validation, the model predicted progression to ophthalmopathy a median of around six months before onset, with over 55% sensitivity and roughly 79% specificity. Most expanded thyroid clonotypes (frequency above 0.001) were also detected in blood, suggesting blood repertoires may reflect thyroid immune responses.

A patient counted as having stable Graves' hyperthyroidism if no progression to ophthalmopathy occurred over 18 months of follow-up. Hyperthyroidism patients were newly diagnosed, with disease duration under 2 months, and aged 18 to 65 years. The study excluded patients with uncontrolled infections, other autoimmune diseases, pregnancy or lactation. Diagnoses were based on clinical symptoms, serum thyroxine and TRAb, thyroid ultrasound and orbital computed tomography. PBMCs were separated from approximately 10 ml of fresh peripheral blood using Ficoll-Paque density gradient centrifugation. Total RNA was extracted using Trizol reagent, and RNA quality was assessed on an Agilent 2100 Bioanalyzer. The TCR beta CDR3 regions were amplified from the RNA transcripts. The first round of RT-PCR for the TCR CDR3 was performed with the HTBI primer set and the Qiagen OneStep RT-PCR kit. Libraries were constructed in a second round of multiplex PCR, after which size selection and purification were performed. Libraries were sequenced paired-end with 100 bp reads on an Illumina HiSeq2000. The source study handled its data this way. Raw data were processed with SOAPnuke, discarding reads with adapters, uncalled bases, mean Phred below 15, or no exact constant-primer or identifier match. High-quality paired reads were merged with COPE v1.2.5, and unique nucleotide sequences were defined as clonotypes. Clonotypes were aligned to IMGT TRBV, TRBD and TRBJ reference segments using MiTCR v1.1. The analysis included only V-J combinations with a frequency above 0.0001, which together covered around 99% of the repertoires. The TCS score was defined as the ratio of F50 (clonal expansion) to E x V (chaos), calculated using BLOSUM62-based TCRdist between CDR3 peptides within each V-J. Welch's t-statistics and random forest reduced 500 to 650 V-J features to roughly 13, which were used in a naive Bayes classifier (R e1071). TCRdb ran its own pipeline on the public reads, namely fastp trimming at Q25 and MiXCR clone calling, and kept in-frame beta chains. Rows are combined by CDR3 protein, so each entry shows the most common genes and DNA. It is TCRdb's table, rather than the study itself, that gives the V and J calls and clone size. The sample yields 360,000 or so distinct CDR3 sequences; under 20% were counted once. 3.7% of the sample belongs to the ten largest clones.

This clonotype was observed many times. What antigen it recognizes has not been identified. No base qualities exist here, and no much larger clone lies one base off it. Taken from cysteine to phenylalanine, the CDR3 has 13 residues. The retained sequence is limited to the CDR3, 39 bases, with the frame set at the first base. Between the V and J ends, shortened by 9 bases and 9 bases respectively, the junction contains 20 bases. CDR1 and CDR2 are drawn from the germline V gene: MDHEN, SYDVKM. Sequences were obtained from blood. This receptor chain uses TRBV28 and TRBJ2-5; the best D guess is TRBD2, with 6 bases matching. The sequence was collected from a woman under 30 with Graves' hyperthyroidism. Here is the DNA: TGTGCCAGTAGGGACGGAGGGTCGGAGGCCCAGTACTTC. Its amino acids are CASRDGGSEAQYF.